These T cell receptor beta chains were read from a single sample in a study of blood T cell repertoires in COVID-19. Sequencing was performed with immunoSEQ multiplex PCR; in TCRdb, only in-frame clones are kept and a portion is missing. Among some 450,000 clones, approximately 88% were seen once, and the ten largest hold 10% to 15%. Source material: peripheral blood. The receptors stem from a woman in her 50s with COVID-19, enrolled during active disease. Each CDR3 is given with its conserved first and last residue.

v_gene	j_gene	CDR3aa
TRBV29-1	TRBJ2-7	CSVRRDSSLGEQYF
TRBV4-1	TRBJ2-5	CASSQPSGETQYF
TRBV19	TRBJ2-1	CASSMGLGAPNEQFF
TRBV30	TRBJ2-7	CAGDRGRHEQYF
TRBV9	TRBJ2-3	CASSLAGRIDTQYF
TRBV6-5	TRBJ1-3	CASSPRDRYRHTIYF
TRBV27	TRBJ1-4	CASRGQGTEKLFF
TRBV19	TRBJ2-7	CASSIGPYEQYF
TRBV6-1	TRBJ1-2	CASSEGRLVRGGYTF
TRBV7-9	TRBJ2-7	CASSLAQGKQYF